Each of the 12 T cell receptor beta chains below was sequenced from the same sample in a study of T cell changes during pregnancy in multiple sclerosis (dated 2019 in TCRdb). Libraries were prepared through the immunoSEQ multiplex PCR assay. TCRdb's version of the immuneACCESS table is confined to in-frame rearrangements and falls short of the full clone set. An unresolved V gene accounts for under half of the shortfall where checked; the remainder is of unknown origin. This sample has about 60,000 clones in its table, and about 91% of those were observed once. The ten largest clones represent around 0.9% of the sample. Sample: peripheral blood, taken before pregnancy. The receptor set was obtained from a female donor with multiple sclerosis, enrolled in a pregnancy study.

This chain connects TRBV19 to TRBJ2-7, with a weak D call TRBD1 (5 bases). The V gene lost 0 bases and the J gene lost 5 bases, with 11 bases spanning the gap. This CDR3 contains 14 residues. Germline V gives CDR1 LNHDA, CDR2 SQIVND (reference sequence). CDR3: CASSIDPRRDEQYF. The CDR3 nucleotides are TGTGCCAGTAGTATAGATCCCCGCAGGGACGAGCAGTACTTC. Together with reference TRBV19 and TRBJ2-7, the CDR3 gives the full variable domain: DGGITQSPKYLFRKEGQNVTLSCEQNLNHDAMYWYRQDPGQGLRLIYYSQIVNDFQKGDIAEGYSVSREKKESFPLTVTSAQKNPTAFYLCASSIDPRRDEQYFGPGTRLTVT.

The chain couples TRBV11-2 to TRBJ1-1; D is ambiguous. V lost 3 bases and J 0 bases, leaving 8 bases between the germline ends. CDR1 SGHAT and CDR2 FQNNGV come from the germline V gene. This CDR3 region has 14 residues. Written as DNA, the CDR3 is TGTGCCAGCAGCTTGGGCAGAATGAACACTGAAGCTTTCTTT. Translating it yields CASSLGRMNTEAFF.

The gene calls are TRBV4-3 and TRBJ1-2, with a possible D match to TRBD1 (6 bases). Trimming pared 5 bases from V and 2 bases from J, leaving 12 bases between. This CDR3 region has 14 residues. Germline CDR1 is LGHNA and CDR2 is YSLEER. CDR3 protein: CASSSGVRNYGYTF. The CDR3 DNA reads TGCGCCAGCAGCTCAGGGGTCAGGAACTATGGCTACACCTTC.

On this clone: Other DNA sequences in the sample encode the same CDR3. The V call is TRBV9, the J call TRBJ2-7; D is perhaps TRBD1 (6 bases). Trimming shortened V by 4 bases and J by 2 bases, and 13 bases separated the two germline ends. The germline V gene encodes CDR1 SGDLS and CDR2 YYNGEE. The CDR3 is made up of 14 amino acids. The CDR3 sequence is CASSSPGTPYEQYF. CDR3 nucleotide sequence: TGTGCCAGCAGCTCGCCCGGGACACCCTACGAGCAGTACTTC. The complete variable domain, with remaining parts taken from reference TRBV9 and TRBJ2-7, reads DSGVTQTPKHLITATGQRVTLRCSPRSGDLSVYWYQQSLDQGLQFLIQYYNGEERAKGNILERFSAQQFPDLHSELNLSSLELGDSALYFCASSSPGTPYEQYFGPGTRLTVT.

DNA of the CDR3: TGCGCCAGCGCGAAGCTTTTGAACACTGAAGCTTTCTTT. As protein: CASAKLLNTEAFF. V gene TRBV10-2 combines with J gene TRBJ1-1; D call uncertain. V lost 8 bases, J lost 0 bases, and 10 bases lay in between. The CDR3 is made up of 13 amino acids. Germline-derived CDR1 and CDR2 are WSHSY and SAAADI.

The CDR3 protein is CASSVLPGQVNTGELFF. Here the CDR3 DNA reads TGTGCCAGCAGCGTCCTCCCGGGACAGGTGAACACCGGGGAGCTGTTTTTT. The chain links TRBV9 to TRBJ2-2; 8 positions agree with TRBD1. Germline lookup yields CDR1 SGDLS and CDR2 YYNGEE. Germline trimming cut 2 bases from V and 1 base from J; bases unmatched to any gene: 7. The CDR3 contains 17 residues.

The chain has TRBV7-3 and TRBJ2-7; the D gene is possibly TRBD1 (6 bases). Germline V gene data show CDR1 as SGHTA and CDR2 as FQGTGA. V lost 2 bases and J lost 6, with 11 bases in between. The CDR3 contains 13 residues. In DNA, the CDR3 is TGTGCCAGCAGCTTACAGGGGCCCGGCGAGCAGTACTTC. Amino acid sequence: CASSLQGPGEQYF.

The chain carries TRBV25-1 and TRBJ1-3, with 7 bases fitting TRBD1. With V trimmed by 4 bases and J by 2 bases, 2 bases remained unmatched. The CDR3 loop spans 14 amino acids. Germline-derived CDR1 and CDR2 are MGHDK and SYGVNS. CDR3 DNA: TGTGCCAGCAGTGCTGACAGGGCTGGAAACACCATATATTTT. This sequence encodes CASSADRAGNTIYF. The variable domain in full, completed from reference TRBV25-1 and TRBJ1-3, reads EADIYQTPRYLVIGTGKKITLECSQTMGHDKMYWYQQDPGMELHLIHYSYGVNSTEKGDLSSESTVSRIRTEHFPLTLESARPSHTSQYLCASSADRAGNTIYFGEGSWLTVV.

The chain joins TRBV10-3 to TRBJ1-3; TRBD1 agrees at 7 bases. Trimming cost V 4 bases and J 4 bases; bases outside gene matches: 4. This CDR3 has 14 residues. Germline V gives CDR1 ENHRY, CDR2 SYGVKD. The CDR3 nucleotides are TGTGCCATCAGTGGGACAGGCGGAGGAAACACCATATATTTT. It encodes CAISGTGGGNTIYF.

As regards this clone: This sample includes further DNA sequences coding for the same CDR3. The chain combines TRBV6-5 with TRBJ1-3, with 10 bases fitting TRBD1. J was trimmed by 1 base and V by 10 bases; bases with no gene match: 4. Germline lookup yields CDR1 MNHEY and CDR2 SVGAGI. The CDR3 runs to 14 residues. CDR3: CATGTGDSGNTIYF. The CDR3 DNA is TGTGCCACGGGGACAGGGGATTCTGGAAACACCATATATTTT.

The chain has TRBV7-6 and TRBJ1-1; D may be TRBD1 (5 bases). V was shortened by 10 bases and J by 3 bases, with 15 bases between the two germline ends. CDR3 length equals 13 residues. The germline gives CDR1 SGHVS, CDR2 FNYEAQ. This CDR3 reads CATTSRGDTEAFF. The CDR3 region has the DNA TGTGCCACCACCTCTCGGGGGGACACTGAAGCTTTCTTT.

The rearrangement links TRBV4-3 to TRBJ2-3, with TRBD2 matching 9 bases. CDR1 and CDR2 from the germline V gene are LGHNA and YSLEER. J was trimmed by 0 bases and V by 5 bases; bases with no gene match: 3. The CDR3 totals 15 residues. CDR3 coding DNA: TGCGCCAGCAGCTTAGCGGGGGCAAGCACAGATACGCAGTATTTT. Translating it yields CASSLAGASTDTQYF.